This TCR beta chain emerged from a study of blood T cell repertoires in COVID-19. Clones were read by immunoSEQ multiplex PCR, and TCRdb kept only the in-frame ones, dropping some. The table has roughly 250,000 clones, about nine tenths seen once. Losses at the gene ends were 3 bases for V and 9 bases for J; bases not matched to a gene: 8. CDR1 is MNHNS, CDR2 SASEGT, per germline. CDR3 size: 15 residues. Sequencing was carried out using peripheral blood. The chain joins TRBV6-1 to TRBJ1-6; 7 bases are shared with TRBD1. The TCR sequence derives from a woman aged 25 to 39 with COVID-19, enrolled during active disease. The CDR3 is CASSELTGSASPLHF. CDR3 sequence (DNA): TGTGCCAGCAGTGAGTTGACAGGGTCGGCTTCACCCCTCCACTTT.